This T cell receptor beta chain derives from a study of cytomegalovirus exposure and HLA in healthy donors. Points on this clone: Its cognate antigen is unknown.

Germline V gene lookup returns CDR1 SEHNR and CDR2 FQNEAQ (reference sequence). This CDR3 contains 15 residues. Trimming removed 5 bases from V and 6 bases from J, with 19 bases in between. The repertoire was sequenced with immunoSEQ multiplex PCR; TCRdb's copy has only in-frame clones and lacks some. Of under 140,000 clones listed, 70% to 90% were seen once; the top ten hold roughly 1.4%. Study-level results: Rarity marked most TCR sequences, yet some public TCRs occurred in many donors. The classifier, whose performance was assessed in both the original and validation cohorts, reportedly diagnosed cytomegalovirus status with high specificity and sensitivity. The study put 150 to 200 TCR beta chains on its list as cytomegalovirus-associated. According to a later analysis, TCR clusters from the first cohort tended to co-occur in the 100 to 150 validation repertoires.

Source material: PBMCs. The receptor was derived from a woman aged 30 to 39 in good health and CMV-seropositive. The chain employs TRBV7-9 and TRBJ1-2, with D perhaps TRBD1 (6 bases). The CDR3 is CASSLGQWQGHGYTF. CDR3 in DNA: TGTGCCAGCAGCCTAGGACAGTGGCAAGGGCATGGCTACACCTTC.